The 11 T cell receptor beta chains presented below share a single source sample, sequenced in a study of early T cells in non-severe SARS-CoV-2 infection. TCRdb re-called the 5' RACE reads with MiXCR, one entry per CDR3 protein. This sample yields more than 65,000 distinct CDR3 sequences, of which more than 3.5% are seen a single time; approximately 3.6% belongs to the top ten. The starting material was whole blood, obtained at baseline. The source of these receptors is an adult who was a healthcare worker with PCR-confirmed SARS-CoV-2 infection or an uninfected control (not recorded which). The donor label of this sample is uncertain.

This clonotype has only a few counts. CDR3 in amino acids: CASSYSSRASVYEQYF. CDR3 DNA: TGTGCCAGCAGTTACTCGAGTCGGGCTAGCGTTTACGAGCAGTACTTC. This chain uses TRBV6-2 or TRBV6-3 with TRBJ2-7, with D possibly TRBD2 on 6 matching bases. Germline V gives CDR1 MNHEY, CDR2 SVGEGT. CDR3 length equals 16 residues. V gave up 0 bases and J gave up 4 bases, with 16 bases separating them.

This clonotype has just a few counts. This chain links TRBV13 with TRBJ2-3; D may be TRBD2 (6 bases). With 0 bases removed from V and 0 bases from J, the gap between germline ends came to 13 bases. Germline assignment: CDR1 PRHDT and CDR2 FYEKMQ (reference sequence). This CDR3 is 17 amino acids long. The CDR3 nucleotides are TGTGCCAGCAGCTTAGGATCGTGGGGGACTAGCACAGATACGCAGTATTTT. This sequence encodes CASSLGSWGTSTDTQYF.

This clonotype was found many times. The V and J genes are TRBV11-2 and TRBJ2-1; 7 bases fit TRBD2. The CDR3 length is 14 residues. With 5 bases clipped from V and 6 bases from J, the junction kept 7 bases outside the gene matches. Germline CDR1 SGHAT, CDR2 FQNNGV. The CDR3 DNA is TGTGCCAGCAGCCTCCCGGGACTAAGCAATGAGCAGTTCTTC. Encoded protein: CASSLPGLSNEQFF.

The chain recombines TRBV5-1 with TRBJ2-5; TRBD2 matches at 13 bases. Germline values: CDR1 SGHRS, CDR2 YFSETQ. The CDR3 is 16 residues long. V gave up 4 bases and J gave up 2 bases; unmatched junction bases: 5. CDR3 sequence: CASSRTSGGVQETQYF. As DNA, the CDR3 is TGCGCCAGCAGCCGGACTAGCGGGGGTGTTCAAGAGACCCAGTACTTC. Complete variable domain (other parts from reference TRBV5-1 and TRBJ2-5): KAGVTQTPRYLIKTRGQQVTLSCSPISGHRSVSWYQQTPGQGLQFLFEYFSETQRNKGNFPGRFSGRQFSNSRSEMNVSTLELGDSALYLCASSRTSGGVQETQYFGPGTRLLVL.

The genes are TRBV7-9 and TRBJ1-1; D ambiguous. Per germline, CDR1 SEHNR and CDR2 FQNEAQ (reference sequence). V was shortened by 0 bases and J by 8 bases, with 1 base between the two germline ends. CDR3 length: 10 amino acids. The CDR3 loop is CASSLAEAFF. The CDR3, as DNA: TGTGCCAGCAGCTTAGCGGAAGCTTTCTTT.

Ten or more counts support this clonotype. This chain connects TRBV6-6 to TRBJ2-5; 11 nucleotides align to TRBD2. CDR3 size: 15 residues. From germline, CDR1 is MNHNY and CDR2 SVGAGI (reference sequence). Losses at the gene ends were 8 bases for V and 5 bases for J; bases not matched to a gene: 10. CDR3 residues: CASGLGLAAGETQYF. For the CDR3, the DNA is TGTGCCAGCGGACTGGGACTAGCGGCAGGGGAGACCCAGTACTTC.

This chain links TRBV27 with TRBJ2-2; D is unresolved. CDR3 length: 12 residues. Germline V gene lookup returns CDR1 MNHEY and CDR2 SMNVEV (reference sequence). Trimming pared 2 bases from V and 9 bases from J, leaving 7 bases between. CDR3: CASSLMGRELFF. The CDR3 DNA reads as TGTGCCAGCAGTTTAATGGGGAGGGAGCTGTTTTTT.

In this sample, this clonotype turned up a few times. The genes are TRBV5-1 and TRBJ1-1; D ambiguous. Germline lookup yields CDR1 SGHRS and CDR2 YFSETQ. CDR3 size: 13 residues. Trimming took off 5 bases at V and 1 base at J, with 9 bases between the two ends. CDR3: CASSVDPNTEAFF. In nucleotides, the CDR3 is TGCGCCAGCAGTGTCGATCCGAACACTGAAGCTTTCTTT. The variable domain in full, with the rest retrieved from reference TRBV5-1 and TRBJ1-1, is KAGVTQTPRYLIKTRGQQVTLSCSPISGHRSVSWYQQTPGQGLQFLFEYFSETQRNKGNFPGRFSGRQFSNSRSEMNVSTLELGDSALYLCASSVDPNTEAFFGQGTRLTVV.

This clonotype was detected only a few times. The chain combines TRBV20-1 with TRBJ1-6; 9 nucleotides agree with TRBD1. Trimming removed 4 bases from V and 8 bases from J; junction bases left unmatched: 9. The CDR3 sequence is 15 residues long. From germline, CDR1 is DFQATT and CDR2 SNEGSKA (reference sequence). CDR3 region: CSAKRDRAGDSPLHF. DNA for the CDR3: TGCAGTGCTAAAAGGGACAGGGCGGGAGATTCACCCCTCCACTTT.

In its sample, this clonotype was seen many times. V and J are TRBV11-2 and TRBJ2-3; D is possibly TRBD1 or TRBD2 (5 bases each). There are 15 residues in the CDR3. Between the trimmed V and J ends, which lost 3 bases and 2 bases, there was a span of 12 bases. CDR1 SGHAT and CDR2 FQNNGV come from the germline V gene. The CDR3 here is CASSFRGRYTDTQYF. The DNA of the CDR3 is TGTGCCAGCAGCTTCCGGGGACGCTACACAGATACGCAGTATTTT.

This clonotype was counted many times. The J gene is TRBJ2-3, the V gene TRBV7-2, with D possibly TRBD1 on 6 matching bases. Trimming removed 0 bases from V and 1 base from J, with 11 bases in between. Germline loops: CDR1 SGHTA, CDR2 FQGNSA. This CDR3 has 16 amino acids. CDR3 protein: CASSLAPGQRTDTQYF. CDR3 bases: TGTGCCAGCAGCTTAGCGCCGGGACAACGCACAGATACGCAGTATTTT.